These T cell receptor beta chains were read from a single sample in a study of T-cell memory formation after mild COVID-19. TCRdb independently ran MiXCR on the 5' RACE reads; one entry per CDR3 protein. The sample yields some 150,000 distinct CDR3 sequences, about 6% seen once. Sample: PBMCs or a T cell subset sorted from them (not recorded which). Receptors were obtained from an adult woman who had mild COVID-19 (a few samples of this study predate the infection). Cell type and time point are not known. The CDR3 runs from the conserved cysteine through the conserved F or W. D genes are given only for firm matches. Size is stated for part of the rows, as once, few or many counts, or as a class when the clone is expanded.

v_call: TRBV5-1
j_call: TRBJ1-6
d_call: .
clone_size: few
cdr3_nt: TGCGCCAGCAGCTTGTCGCAGGGTTCCTATAATTCACCCCTCCACTTT
cdr3_aa: CASSLSQGSYNSPLHF

v_call: TRBV5-1
j_call: TRBJ1-1
d_call: .
clone_size: many
cdr3_nt: TGCGCCAGCAGTTTTGGGGGTGAGAACACTGAAGCTTTCTTT
cdr3_aa: CASSFGGENTEAFF

v_call: TRBV29-1
j_call: TRBJ1-1
d_call: .
clone_size: many
cdr3_nt: TGCAGCGTTGCATCTCAGCTGAACACTGAAGCTTTCTTT
cdr3_aa: CSVASQLNTEAFF

v_call: TRBV7-9
j_call: TRBJ2-7
d_call: .
clone_size: many
cdr3_nt: TGTGCCAGCAGCTCACAGACACAGCAGTACTTC
cdr3_aa: CASSSQTQQYF

v_call: TRBV3-1
j_call: TRBJ1-1
d_call: .
clone_size: few
cdr3_nt: TGTGCCAGCAGCCAAGATGTGATTATGAACACTGAAGCTTTCTTT
cdr3_aa: CASSQDVIMNTEAFF

v_call: TRBV4-1
j_call: TRBJ2-3
d_call: .
clone_size: few
cdr3_nt: TGCGCCAGCAGCGGCGGGGGCAGGCCTACAGATACGCAGTATTTT
cdr3_aa: CASSGGGRPTDTQYF

v_call: TRBV15
j_call: TRBJ2-7
d_call: .
clone_size: .
cdr3_nt: TGTGCCACCAGCAGAGATAAGAGTGGGCAGTACTTC
cdr3_aa: CATSRDKSGQYF

v_call: TRBV5-4
j_call: TRBJ2-3
d_call: .
clone_size: few
cdr3_nt: TGTGCCAGCAGCTCTAGCGGTGGGGGCCCAGATACGCAGTATTTT
cdr3_aa: CASSSSGGGPDTQYF

v_call: TRBV2
j_call: TRBJ2-1
d_call: .
clone_size: few
cdr3_nt: TGTGCCAGCAGTGAAGTGGGGGGGCCGGTTGAGCAGTTCTTC
cdr3_aa: CASSEVGGPVEQFF

v_call: TRBV7-3
j_call: TRBJ1-1
d_call: .
clone_size: .
cdr3_nt: TGTGCCAGCAGCTTATGGGCAGCTTCTGAAGCTTTCTTT
cdr3_aa: CASSLWAASEAFF

v_call: TRBV27
j_call: TRBJ2-1
d_call: .
clone_size: many
cdr3_nt: TGTGCCAGCAGTTTCCACAATGAGCAGTTCTTC
cdr3_aa: CASSFHNEQFF

v_call: TRBV18
j_call: TRBJ2-2
d_call: .
clone_size: few
cdr3_nt: TGTGCCAGCTCAGTACCCCCCGGGGAGCTGTTTTTT
cdr3_aa: CASSVPPGELFF

v_call: TRBV7-9
j_call: TRBJ2-5
d_call: .
clone_size: many
cdr3_nt: TGTGCCAGCAGCTTTACGGGGGCGCTGGGGGAGACCCAGTACTTC
cdr3_aa: CASSFTGALGETQYF

v_call: TRBV20-1
j_call: TRBJ2-3
d_call: TRBD2
clone_size: many
cdr3_nt: TGCAGTGCCAGCGGTACTAGCGGGGGCACAGATACGCAGTATTTT
cdr3_aa: CSASGTSGGTDTQYF

v_call: TRBV4-3
j_call: TRBJ2-7
d_call: TRBD2
clone_size: .
cdr3_nt: TGCGCCAGCAGCCAAATTGGGGCCACCGGGACTAATTCCTACGAGCAGTACTTC
cdr3_aa: CASSQIGATGTNSYEQYF

v_call: TRBV7-2
j_call: TRBJ1-5
d_call: .
clone_size: .
cdr3_nt: TGTGCCAGCAGCTTAGCACAATATCAGCCCCAGCATTTT
cdr3_aa: CASSLAQYQPQHF

v_call: TRBV7-3
j_call: TRBJ1-1
d_call: .
clone_size: many
cdr3_nt: TGTGCCAGCAGCCAAGGGATTAACACTGAAGCTTTCTTT
cdr3_aa: CASSQGINTEAFF

v_call: TRBV29-1
j_call: TRBJ2-7
d_call: .
clone_size: few
cdr3_nt: TGCAGCGTTGAGGAGACAGTGGGCGAGCAGTACTTC
cdr3_aa: CSVEETVGEQYF

v_call: TRBV29-1
j_call: TRBJ2-7
d_call: TRBD2
clone_size: few
cdr3_nt: TGCAGCGTGCGGACTAGCGGCTACGAGCAGTACTTC
cdr3_aa: CSVRTSGYEQYF

v_call: TRBV10-3
j_call: TRBJ2-3
d_call: TRBD2
clone_size: few
cdr3_nt: TGTGCCATCAGTGTAATCTTGACTAGCGGGAGAACGGGAGATACGCAGTATTTT
cdr3_aa: CAISVILTSGRTGDTQYF

v_call: TRBV24-1
j_call: TRBJ2-2
d_call: .
clone_size: many
cdr3_nt: TGTGCCACCAGTGAAACAGGGTCCACCGGGGAGCTGTTTTTT
cdr3_aa: CATSETGSTGELFF

v_call: TRBV5-1
j_call: TRBJ2-5
d_call: TRBD2
clone_size: many
cdr3_nt: TGCGCCAGCAGCTTGAATGCGGGAGGTCGAGAGACCCAGTACTTC
cdr3_aa: CASSLNAGGRETQYF

v_call: TRBV7-2
j_call: TRBJ2-1
d_call: .
clone_size: many
cdr3_nt: TGTGCCAGCAGATCCTTTCAGTCCTACAATGAGCAGTTCTTC
cdr3_aa: CASRSFQSYNEQFF

v_call: TRBV7-2
j_call: TRBJ2-7
d_call: TRBD1
clone_size: many
cdr3_nt: TGTGCCAGCAGACGCGAAGGGACAGGGGGTTGGTACTTC
cdr3_aa: CASRREGTGGWYF

v_call: TRBV15
j_call: TRBJ1-3
d_call: .
clone_size: .
cdr3_nt: TGTGCCACCAGCAGAGAAAGGTACTCTGGAAACACCATATATTTT
cdr3_aa: CATSRERYSGNTIYF

v_call: TRBV7-2
j_call: TRBJ2-7
d_call: .
clone_size: few
cdr3_nt: TGTGCCAGCAGCTTAGGGACGGGTCCCTACGAGCAGTACTTC
cdr3_aa: CASSLGTGPYEQYF

v_call: TRBV7-2
j_call: TRBJ1-1
d_call: TRBD1
clone_size: many
cdr3_nt: TGTGCCAGCAGCTTCGGACAGGGAGAGACTGAAGCTTTCTTT
cdr3_aa: CASSFGQGETEAFF

v_call: TRBV20-1
j_call: TRBJ2-7
d_call: TRBD2
clone_size: .
cdr3_nt: TGCAGTGCGTCGCGGACTAGCGGATCCTACGAGCAGTACTTC
cdr3_aa: CSASRTSGSYEQYF

v_call: TRBV7-3
j_call: TRBJ2-3
d_call: .
clone_size: .
cdr3_nt: TGTGCCAGCAGCCCACGAAGGAGGGGGCTAACAGATACGCAGTATTTT
cdr3_aa: CASSPRRRGLTDTQYF

v_call: TRBV12-3/TRBV12-4
j_call: TRBJ2-1
d_call: .
clone_size: .
cdr3_nt: TGTGCCAGCAGTTCCCTGGTGGATGAGCAGTTCTTC
cdr3_aa: CASSSLVDEQFF

v_call: TRBV4-2
j_call: TRBJ2-5
d_call: TRBD1
clone_size: .
cdr3_nt: TGTGCCAGCAGCCAATCGGTACAGGGGGAGACCCAGTACTTC
cdr3_aa: CASSQSVQGETQYF

v_call: TRBV11-2
j_call: TRBJ2-2
d_call: TRBD2
clone_size: .
cdr3_nt: TGTGCCAGCAGCTTGAGGCGTCTAGCGGGAGTAAACGGGGAGCTGTTTTTT
cdr3_aa: CASSLRRLAGVNGELFF

v_call: TRBV12-3/TRBV12-4
j_call: TRBJ2-7
d_call: TRBD2
clone_size: many
cdr3_nt: TGTGCCAGCAGCTTGGGACTAGCGGGGTTCTACGAGCAGTACTTC
cdr3_aa: CASSLGLAGFYEQYF

v_call: TRBV12-3/TRBV12-4
j_call: TRBJ2-5
d_call: .
clone_size: few
cdr3_nt: TGTGCCAGCAGCCCCGGGCTTTTTGAGACCCAGTACTTC
cdr3_aa: CASSPGLFETQYF

v_call: TRBV24-1
j_call: TRBJ1-5
d_call: .
clone_size: many
cdr3_nt: TGTGCCACCAGTGAGGGAGGACACGCGGCGCCGCCCCAGCATTTT
cdr3_aa: CATSEGGHAAPPQHF

v_call: TRBV18
j_call: TRBJ2-7
d_call: .
clone_size: .
cdr3_nt: TGTGCCAGCTCACCACCGTCCCCAGGTTCCTACGAGCAGTACTTC
cdr3_aa: CASSPPSPGSYEQYF

v_call: TRBV24-1
j_call: TRBJ1-2
d_call: TRBD1
clone_size: few
cdr3_nt: TGTGCCACCAGTGGAGGGACAGCCTATGGCTACACCTTC
cdr3_aa: CATSGGTAYGYTF

v_call: TRBV7-2
j_call: TRBJ2-2
d_call: TRBD2
clone_size: many
cdr3_nt: TGTGCCAGCAGCTTAGCGCCTCGGGGCGGGGGGACCTACACCGGGGAGCTGTTTTTT
cdr3_aa: CASSLAPRGGGTYTGELFF

v_call: TRBV5-1
j_call: TRBJ2-3
d_call: TRBD2
clone_size: few
cdr3_nt: TGCGCCAGCAGCTTGAGGGGAGGGGCGCGCACAGATACGCAGTATTTT
cdr3_aa: CASSLRGGARTDTQYF

v_call: TRBV24-1
j_call: TRBJ2-5
d_call: .
clone_size: .
cdr3_nt: TGTGCCACCAGTGATTATGGCCCAGGGGAGACCCAGTACTTC
cdr3_aa: CATSDYGPGETQYF

v_call: TRBV20-1
j_call: TRBJ2-4
d_call: TRBD2
clone_size: many
cdr3_nt: TGCAGTGCTACTAGCGGGAAACCTCTTCAGTACTTC
cdr3_aa: CSATSGKPLQYF

v_call: TRBV20-1
j_call: TRBJ2-3
d_call: .
clone_size: few
cdr3_nt: TGCAGTGCTAGAATCGAAAGAATCACAGATACGCAGTATTTT
cdr3_aa: CSARIERITDTQYF

v_call: TRBV12-3/TRBV12-4
j_call: TRBJ2-3
d_call: .
clone_size: few
cdr3_nt: TGTGCCAGCAGATGGTGGGGGGCCAGTGATACGCAGTATTTT
cdr3_aa: CASRWWGASDTQYF

v_call: TRBV12-3/TRBV12-4
j_call: TRBJ2-3
d_call: .
clone_size: many
cdr3_nt: TGTGCCAGCAGGAGAAGGGAGAGCACAGATACGCAGTATTTT
cdr3_aa: CASRRRESTDTQYF

v_call: TRBV6-5
j_call: TRBJ2-1
d_call: .
clone_size: few
cdr3_nt: TGTGCCAGCAGTTACAAGGCCCCCGGCGGGGTCATCTCCTACAATGAGCAGTTCTTC
cdr3_aa: CASSYKAPGGVISYNEQFF

v_call: TRBV6-5
j_call: TRBJ2-1
d_call: TRBD2
clone_size: few
cdr3_nt: TGTGCCAGCAGTTACTCCGCGGGGGGGAGGAACAATGAGCAGTTCTTC
cdr3_aa: CASSYSAGGRNNEQFF

v_call: TRBV30
j_call: TRBJ2-3
d_call: .
clone_size: many
cdr3_nt: TGTGCCTGGAGTGTACGACGGGGGAGAATCACAGATACGCAGTATTTT
cdr3_aa: CAWSVRRGRITDTQYF

v_call: TRBV24-1
j_call: TRBJ2-1
d_call: TRBD2
clone_size: few
cdr3_nt: TGTGCCACCAGTGGGTATATGCGGGAGGGTAATGAGCAGTTCTTC
cdr3_aa: CATSGYMREGNEQFF

v_call: TRBV23-1
j_call: TRBJ2-1
d_call: TRBD1
clone_size: .
cdr3_nt: TGCGCCAGCAGTCAATCGGGGCGGAAGGGGGCCAATGAGCAGTTCTTC
cdr3_aa: CASSQSGRKGANEQFF

v_call: TRBV20-1
j_call: TRBJ1-1
d_call: .
clone_size: few
cdr3_nt: TGCAGTGCTAGAGGTGCCCGAACTGCGGGGGGCACTGAAGCTTTCTTT
cdr3_aa: CSARGARTAGGTEAFF

v_call: TRBV7-2
j_call: TRBJ1-2
d_call: .
clone_size: many
cdr3_nt: TGTGCCAGCAGCTCCACTGGGGGCAGAAGTGGCTACACCTTC
cdr3_aa: CASSSTGGRSGYTF

v_call: TRBV7-9
j_call: TRBJ1-2
d_call: .
clone_size: many
cdr3_nt: TGTGCCAGCACCCGGATGGACATCTACTATGGCTACACCTTC
cdr3_aa: CASTRMDIYYGYTF

v_call: TRBV5-1
j_call: TRBJ2-1
d_call: TRBD2
clone_size: many
cdr3_nt: TGCGCCAGCAGCTGGACTAGCGGGAGGGATTCCTACAATGAGCAGTTCTTC
cdr3_aa: CASSWTSGRDSYNEQFF

v_call: TRBV7-2
j_call: TRBJ2-5
d_call: .
clone_size: .
cdr3_nt: TGTGCCAGCAGCTTAGGAGGGGGAACGGGAGAAGAGACCCAGTACTTC
cdr3_aa: CASSLGGGTGEETQYF

v_call: TRBV5-5
j_call: TRBJ2-7
d_call: .
clone_size: many
cdr3_nt: TGTGCCAGCAGTCGACTCGACACCTACGAGCAGTACTTC
cdr3_aa: CASSRLDTYEQYF

v_call: TRBV4-1
j_call: TRBJ1-2
d_call: TRBD1
clone_size: .
cdr3_nt: TGCGCCAGCAGCCAGGAACCGGGACAGCACTATGGCTACACCTTC
cdr3_aa: CASSQEPGQHYGYTF